This T cell receptor beta chain is from a study of neoadjuvant anti-PD-1 for oral cavity cancer. Comment on this clone: What it binds is unknown.

Patients had newly diagnosed, untreated stage II-IVA oral cavity squamous cell carcinoma. Blood cells were analyzed directly, without culture or expansion. The junction had 4 bases not matched to a gene; V was cut back by 4 bases and J by 2 bases. The CDR3 is made up of 15 amino acids. Germline lookup yields CDR1 LGHNA and CDR2 YSLEER. Study observations and caveats: Higher pretreatment Treg/Th17 ratios tracked higher pretreatment blood clonality.

The method was immunoSEQ multiplex PCR; TCRdb's version includes in-frame clones alone and lacks a portion of them. The repertoire includes approximately 35,000 clones, about 86% of them detected once, and 3.5% sits in the top ten. The V call is TRBV4-3, the J call TRBJ2-1; TRBD2 aligns across 8 bases. The origin of this receptor is a person aged 35 to 85 with oral cavity squamous cell carcinoma. Sequencing was performed on PBMCs, taken before nivolumab (anti-PD-1) treatment. CDR3 nucleotide sequence: TGCGCCAGCAGCCTTCGGGGGGGCCCCTACAATGAGCAGTTCTTC. This gives the protein CASSLRGGPYNEQFF.